These 19 T cell receptor beta chains share one sample of origin, sequenced in a study of control samples from healthy donors and cancer patients (TCRdb year 2020). Receptor libraries were prepared by the immunoSEQ multiplex PCR assay. What TCRdb holds here is the immuneACCESS table cut down to in-frame rearrangements. Part of the clones is not present; checked against another copy, under half of the missing clones reflect an unresolved V gene, and the others are unexplained. This sample lists 160,000 or so clones; roughly 90% were detected once. The ten largest clones take up 0.65% to 0.75% of the sample. Sequenced input: blood. These TCRs come from a woman younger than 45 in good health.

The V and J genes are TRBV27 and TRBJ2-6; D is uncertain. V was clipped by 4 bases and J by 0 bases, with 16 bases between them. Germline CDR1 is MNHEY and CDR2 is SMNVEV (reference sequence). CDR3 length: 18 amino acids. CDR3 residues: CASSSRWGFVSGANVLTF. CDR3 nucleotides: TGTGCCAGCAGTTCACGATGGGGTTTCGTCTCTGGGGCCAACGTCCTGACTTTC.

The J gene is TRBJ2-5, the V gene TRBV19; TRBD2 matches 8 bases. CDR1 is LNHDA, CDR2 SQIVND, per germline (reference sequence). V gave up 3 bases and J gave up 6 bases; unmatched junction bases: 6. The length of the CDR3 is 14 residues. CDR3 DNA sequence: TGTGCCAGTAGTATGGCTACGGGGGGGAAGACCCAGTACTTC. Translating gives CASSMATGGKTQYF.

The J gene is TRBJ2-1, the V gene TRBV7-6, with TRBD2 matching 9 bases. This CDR3 comprises 16 residues. CDR1 SGHVS and CDR2 FNYEAQ come from the germline V gene. With V trimmed by 1 base and J by 7 bases, 8 bases remained unmatched. CDR3 loop: CASSLGFAGGLNEQFF. As DNA, the CDR3 is TGTGCCAGCAGCTTAGGGTTTGCGGGGGGGTTGAATGAGCAGTTCTTC.

V usage is TRBV2 and J usage is TRBJ2-7; D unclear. Trimming took off 8 bases at V and 2 bases at J, with 16 bases between the two ends. The CDR3 loop spans 14 amino acids. The germline CDR1 and CDR2 sequences are SNHLY and FYNNEI. This chain's CDR3 is CASSPVVPPYEQYF. DNA of the CDR3: TGTGCCAGCTCCCCGGTTGTCCCCCCCTACGAGCAGTACTTC.

This chain joins TRBV5-1 and TRBJ2-7, with 10 bases identical to TRBD1. The germline CDR1 and CDR2 sequences are SGHRS and YFSETQ. The trim removed 4 bases at V and 5 bases at J, leaving 15 bases unmatched. The CDR3 runs to 17 residues. The CDR3 DNA is TGCGCCAGCAGCCCGGGGGTTTACGGGACAGGGGACCACGAGCAGTACTTC. This encodes CASSPGVYGTGDHEQYF.

V and J are TRBV5-6 and TRBJ1-5; 7 bases are shared with TRBD1. V shed 4 bases and J 2 bases; nucleotides not matched to a gene: 9. The CDR3 spans 16 residues. Per the germline V gene, CDR1 is SGHDT and CDR2 is YYEEEE. The CDR3 region is CASSKRTGTRNQPQHF. In DNA, the CDR3 is TGTGCCAGCAGCAAGAGGACAGGAACTCGCAATCAGCCCCAGCATTTT.

This clone was recorded a few times. The rearrangement joins TRBV4-1 to TRBJ1-1; D remains ambiguous. Germline CDR1 reads MGHRA; CDR2 reads YSYEKL. Trimming stripped 0 bases from V and 5 bases from J, with 10 bases between. This CDR3 contains 14 residues. The CDR3 region has the DNA TGCGCCAGCAGCCAAGATCACGGGTTGACTGAAGCTTTCTTT. Its protein is CASSQDHGLTEAFF.

This chain joins TRBV6-5 and TRBJ2-1; perhaps TRBD2 as D (6 bases). V was shortened by 6 bases and J by 6 bases, with 18 bases between the two germline ends. Germline V gene sequence: CDR1 MNHEY, CDR2 SVGAGI. The CDR3 has 15 amino acids. The CDR3 region has the DNA TGTGCCAGCAGCGACTTGGGGGGTGGTGGCAATGAGCAGTTCTTC. Translation gives CASSDLGGGGNEQFF.

V usage is TRBV7-8 and J usage is TRBJ2-7; TRBD1 aligns across 7 bases. CDR1 and CDR2 from the germline V gene are SGHVS and FQNEAQ. Germline trimming cut 6 bases from V and 4 bases from J; bases unmatched to any gene: 9. This CDR3 contains 14 residues. Here the CDR3 DNA reads TGTGCCAGCAGTTCAGCCGGGACAGTTTACGAGCAGTACTTC. It encodes CASSSAGTVYEQYF.

This rearrangement joins TRBV6-1 to TRBJ1-4; D is uncertain. The CDR3 spans 15 residues. Looked up from germline, CDR1 is MNHNS and CDR2 is SASEGT. Trimming removed 0 bases from V and 2 bases from J, with 7 bases in between. This CDR3 reads CASSEALGTNEKLFF. The CDR3 DNA reads as TGTGCCAGCAGTGAAGCGCTGGGTACTAATGAAAAACTGTTTTTT.

The V call is TRBV4-2, the J call TRBJ1-2; 8 positions match TRBD1. The V segment lost 1 base and the J segment 4 bases; nucleotides outside the gene matches: 2. CDR1 is LGHNA and CDR2 is YNFKEQ in the germline V gene. The CDR3 is made up of 14 amino acids. CDR3 nucleotide sequence: TGTGCCAGCAGCCAAGGGACAGGGAGCTATGGCTACACCTTC. This translates into CASSQGTGSYGYTF.

The V gene is TRBV4-2, the J gene TRBJ2-1, with 7 bases matching TRBD1. The germline V gene encodes CDR1 LGHNA and CDR2 YNFKEQ. V shed 4 bases and J 4 bases; nucleotides not matched to a gene: 7. CDR3 length equals 15 residues. For the CDR3, the DNA is TGTGCCAGCAGCCCGTACAGGGGAACATACAATGAGCAGTTCTTC. Amino acid sequence: CASSPYRGTYNEQFF.

V and J are TRBV21-1 and TRBJ1-2; the table's D call, TRBD1, was not checked against the DNA. TRBV21-1 has pseudogene status. The CDR3 is 16 residues long. CDR3 loop: CASSKALGLPSRGYTF. In DNA, the CDR3 is TGTGCCAGCAGCAAAGCGCTTGGGCTTCCATCCCGGGGCTACACCTTC.

The chain is built from TRBV6-6 and TRBJ1-1, with D possibly matching TRBD1 (6 bases). This CDR3 has 15 residues. Trimming removed 5 bases at V and 0 bases at J, with 13 bases between. CDR1 is MNHNY and CDR2 is SVGAGI in the germline V gene (reference sequence). DNA of the CDR3: TGTGCCAGCAGTCCCTCCTGGGACATGAACACTGAAGCTTTCTTT. Residues: CASSPSWDMNTEAFF.

This rearrangement joins TRBV18 to TRBJ2-3, with D uncertain. Germline V gene lookup returns CDR1 KGHSH and CDR2 LQKENI. V was trimmed by 0 bases and J by 3 bases, leaving 22 bases between them. The CDR3 consists of 19 residues. CDR3 in DNA: TGTGCCAGCTCACCACCCCGTTCGATAGGAGCAGTAGGTACAGATACGCAGTATTTT. It codes for CASSPPRSIGAVGTDTQYF. Using reference TRBV18 and TRBJ2-3 for the parts outside the CDR3, the full variable domain is NAGVMQNPRHLVRRRGQEARLRCSPMKGHSHVYWYRQLPEEGLKFMVYLQKENIIDESGMPKERFSAEFPKEGPSILRIQQVVRGDSAAYFCASSPPRSIGAVGTDTQYFGPGTRLTVL.

V usage is TRBV24-1 and J usage is TRBJ2-5; no reliable D call. The V end was cut by 1 base, the J end by 1 base, with 6 bases between. The CDR3 is 14 residues long. CDR1 and CDR2 from the germline V gene are KGHDR and SFDVKD. In DNA form, the CDR3 reads TGTGCCACCAGTGATTTTAACTCCCAAGAGACCCAGTACTTC. Its translation is CATSDFNSQETQYF.

This clone showed up just once. J is TRBJ2-1 and V is TRBV29-1, with D tentatively TRBD2 (6 bases). The CDR3 length is 14 residues. Germline V CDR1 and CDR2: SQVTM, ANQGSEA. The V gene lost 6 bases and the J gene lost 2 bases, with 14 bases spanning the gap. The CDR3 coding sequence is TGCAGCGTCCCTACTAGCAAGACCTACAATGAGCAGTTCTTC. As protein: CSVPTSKTYNEQFF.

The chain uses TRBV7-9 and TRBJ1-2; perhaps TRBD1 as D (5 bases). CDR1 is SEHNR and CDR2 is FQNEAQ in the germline V gene (reference sequence). The ends were cut back, 1 base at V and 3 bases at J, with 15 bases in the middle. This CDR3 comprises 16 residues. The CDR3 DNA reads as TGTGCCAGCAGCTTAGAAAAGGCAGGGAGGGACTATGGCTACACCTTC. It translates to CASSLEKAGRDYGYTF.

CDR3 amino acids: CASSYETGEDEKLFF. As DNA, the CDR3 is TGTGCCAGCAGCTACGAGACAGGGGAGGATGAAAAACTGTTTTTT. The rearrangement links TRBV9 to TRBJ1-4, with 8 bases matching TRBD1. The CDR3 has 15 amino acids. V shed 4 bases, J shed 6 bases, and the junction held 8 bases outside the gene matches. CDR1 is SGDLS and CDR2 is YYNGEE in the germline V gene.